These T cell receptor beta chains were read from a single sample in a study of siplizumab effects on memory and regulatory T cells. Assay used: immunoSEQ multiplex PCR; TCRdb lists only in-frame clones, some missing. Of 87,000 or so clones listed, 90% are singletons. Sequenced input: CD4+ T cells sorted from blood. The source is a human donor in good health. Both conserved end residues are trimmed from each CDR3.

V gene,CDR3 length,CDR3 protein
TRBV20-1,9,SAQLANEQF
TRBV7-2,13,ASSSTGVMGNTQY
TRBV6-5,9,ASSRFPEAF
TRBV19,13,ASSLREGYTGELF
TRBV19,8,ASGSYEQY
TRBV28,14,ASSLFGGSGKNIQY
TRBV19,13,ASSGGLMSNTEAF
TRBV6-6,11,ASSPRGKGTQY
TRBV19,18,ASSQTRLAMAGGVKNIQY
TRBV11-3,14,ASSLEGRASYNEQF
TRBV14,14,ASSHATSGRGETQY
TRBV29-1,11,SVRQDENEKLF
TRBV19,13,ASAHSGIKNTEAF
TRBV6-5,12,ASRNPGPEGTQY
TRBV5-3,12,ARSLMAGNDEQY
TRBV6-6,11,ASTRDRNHEQY
TRBV5-4,12,ASRRQGAHYEQY
TRBV29-1,12,SVESLQPQETQY
TRBV20-1,9,SGRAYNEQF
TRBV5-1,13,ASSLVPTNTGELF
TRBV7-2,15,ASSSAGGRERPYEQY
TRBV7-9,10,ASSLVGLKQF
TRBV7-2,11,ASRAAHGNTIY
TRBV29-1,12,SVEDRRRGNGYT
TRBV6-5,14,ASSYVASGTYNEQF
TRBV4-3,12,ASSRREGLYEQY
TRBV6-6,14,ATRGFVPGGSWEQY
TRBV4-1,14,ASSQTGSSSYNEQF
TRBV18,10,ASSPRLETQY
TRBV5-5,17,ASSQYGTSKLRSSYEQY
TRBV19,11,ASSRDLGETQY
TRBV6-5,12,ASSYTGGGSPLH
TRBV5-1,14,ASSFGTGDLNTEAF
TRBV14,13,ASSPRLSSTDTQY
TRBV2,12,ASSEGSGSYEQY
TRBV14,11,ASSHLGPGELF
TRBV5-1,14,ASSPGIGQGIEKLF